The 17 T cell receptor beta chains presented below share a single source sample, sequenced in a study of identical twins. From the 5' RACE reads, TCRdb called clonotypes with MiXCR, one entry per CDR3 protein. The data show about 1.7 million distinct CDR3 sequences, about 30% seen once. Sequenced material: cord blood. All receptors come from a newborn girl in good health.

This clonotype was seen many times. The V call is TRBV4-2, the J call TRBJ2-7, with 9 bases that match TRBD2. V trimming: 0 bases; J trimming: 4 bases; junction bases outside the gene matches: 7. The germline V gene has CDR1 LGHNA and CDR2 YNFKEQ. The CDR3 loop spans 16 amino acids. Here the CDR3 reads CASSQDRSGRRYEQYF. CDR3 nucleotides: TGTGCCAGCAGCCAAGATCGAAGCGGGAGGAGATACGAGCAGTACTTC.

The CDR3 sequence is CAWSPTSPYEQYF. DNA for the CDR3: TGTGCCTGGAGTCCGACTAGCCCCTACGAGCAGTACTTC. The J gene is TRBJ2-7, the V gene TRBV30; TRBD2 matches 7 bases. The CDR3 contains 13 residues. Germline trimming cut 2 bases from V and 2 bases from J; bases unmatched to any gene: 3. Germline values: CDR1 GTSNPN, CDR2 SVGIG (reference sequence).

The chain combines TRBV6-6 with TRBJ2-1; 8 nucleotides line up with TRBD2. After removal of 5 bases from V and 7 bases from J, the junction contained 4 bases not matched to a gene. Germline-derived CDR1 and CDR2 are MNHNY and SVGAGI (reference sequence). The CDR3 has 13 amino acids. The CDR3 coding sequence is TGTGCCAGCAGTCGGGGGGGGTGGAATGAGCAGTTCTTC. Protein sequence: CASSRGGWNEQFF.

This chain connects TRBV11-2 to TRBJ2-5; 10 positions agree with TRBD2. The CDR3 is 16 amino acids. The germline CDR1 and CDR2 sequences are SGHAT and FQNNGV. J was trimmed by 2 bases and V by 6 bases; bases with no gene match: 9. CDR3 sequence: CASSLGGLAPQETQYF. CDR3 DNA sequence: TGTGCCAGCAGTCTAGGGGGACTAGCGCCGCAAGAGACCCAGTACTTC.

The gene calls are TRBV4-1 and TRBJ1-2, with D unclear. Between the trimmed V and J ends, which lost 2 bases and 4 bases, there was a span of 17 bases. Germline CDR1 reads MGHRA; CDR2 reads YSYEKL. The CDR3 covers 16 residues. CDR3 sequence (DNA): TGCGCCAGCAGCCAAATTGCGACGGTGACTGGCTATGGCTACACCTTC. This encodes CASSQIATVTGYGYTF.

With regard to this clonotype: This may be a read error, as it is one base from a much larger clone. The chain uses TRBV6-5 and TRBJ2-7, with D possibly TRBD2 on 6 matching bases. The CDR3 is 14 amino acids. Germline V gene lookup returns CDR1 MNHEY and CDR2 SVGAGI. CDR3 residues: CASSYSKTSFEHYF. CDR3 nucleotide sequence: TGTGCCAGCAGTTACTCGAAGACTAGTTTCGAGCACTACTTC.

CDR3 region: CASTDYPNTGELFF. As DNA, the CDR3 is TGTGCCAGCACAGACTACCCGAACACCGGGGAGCTGTTTTTT. The chain couples TRBV6-5 to TRBJ2-2; perhaps TRBD2 as D (5 bases). The CDR3 loop spans 14 amino acids. Germline CDR1 and CDR2: MNHEY and SVGAGI. Trimming removed 7 bases at V and 0 bases at J, with 9 bases between.

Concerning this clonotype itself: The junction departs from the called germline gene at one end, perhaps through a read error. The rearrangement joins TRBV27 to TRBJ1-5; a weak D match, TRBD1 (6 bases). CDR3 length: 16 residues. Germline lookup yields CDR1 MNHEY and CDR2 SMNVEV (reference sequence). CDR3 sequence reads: CARSRTGIFRDQPQHF. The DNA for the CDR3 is TGTGCCCGCAGTCGTACAGGGATTTTTAGGGATCAGCCCCAGCATTTT.

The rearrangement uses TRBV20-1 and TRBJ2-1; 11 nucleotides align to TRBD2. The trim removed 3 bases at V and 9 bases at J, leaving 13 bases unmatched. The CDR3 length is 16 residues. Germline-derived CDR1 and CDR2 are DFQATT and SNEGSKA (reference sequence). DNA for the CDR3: TGCAGTGCTAGCGGACCGGGACTAGCGGTCCGGGGTGAGCAGTTCTTC. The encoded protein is CSASGPGLAVRGEQFF.

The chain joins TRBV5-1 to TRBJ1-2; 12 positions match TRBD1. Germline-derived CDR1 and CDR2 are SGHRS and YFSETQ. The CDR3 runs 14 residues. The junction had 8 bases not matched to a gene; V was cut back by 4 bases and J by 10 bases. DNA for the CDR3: TGCGCCAGCAGCGGGGACAGGGGGCGAGGGTTCTACACCTTC. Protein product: CASSGDRGRGFYTF. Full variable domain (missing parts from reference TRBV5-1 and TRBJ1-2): KAGVTQTPRYLIKTRGQQVTLSCSPISGHRSVSWYQQTPGQGLQFLFEYFSETQRNKGNFPGRFSGRQFSNSRSEMNVSTLELGDSALYLCASSGDRGRGFYTFGSGTRLTVV.

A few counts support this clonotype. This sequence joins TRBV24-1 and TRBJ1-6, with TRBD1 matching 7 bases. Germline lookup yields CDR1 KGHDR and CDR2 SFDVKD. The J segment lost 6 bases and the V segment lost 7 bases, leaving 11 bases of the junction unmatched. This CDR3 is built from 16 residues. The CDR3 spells CATRPDREGCNSPLHF. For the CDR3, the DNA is TGTGCCACCAGGCCCGACAGGGAAGGCTGTAATTCACCCCTCCACTTT.

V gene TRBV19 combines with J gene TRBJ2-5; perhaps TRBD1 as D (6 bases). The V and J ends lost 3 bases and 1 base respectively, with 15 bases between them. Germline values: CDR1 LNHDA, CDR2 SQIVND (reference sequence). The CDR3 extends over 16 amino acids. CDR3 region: CASSMRSVRGQETQYF. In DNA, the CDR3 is TGTGCCAGTAGTATGAGGAGCGTCAGGGGCCAAGAGACCCAGTACTTC. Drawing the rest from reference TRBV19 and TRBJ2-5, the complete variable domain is DGGITQSPKYLFRKEGQNVTLSCEQNLNHDAMYWYRQDPGQGLRLIYYSQIVNDFQKGDIAEGYSVSREKKESFPLTVTSAQKNPTAFYLCASSMRSVRGQETQYFGPGTRLLVL.

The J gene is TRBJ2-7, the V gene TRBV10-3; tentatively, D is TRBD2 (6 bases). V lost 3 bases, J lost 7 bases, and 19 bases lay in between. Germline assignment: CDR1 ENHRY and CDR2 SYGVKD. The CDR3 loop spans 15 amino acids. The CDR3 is CAISESGGGPNEQYF. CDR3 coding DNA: TGTGCCATCAGTGAAAGTGGGGGAGGCCCCAATGAGCAGTACTTC.

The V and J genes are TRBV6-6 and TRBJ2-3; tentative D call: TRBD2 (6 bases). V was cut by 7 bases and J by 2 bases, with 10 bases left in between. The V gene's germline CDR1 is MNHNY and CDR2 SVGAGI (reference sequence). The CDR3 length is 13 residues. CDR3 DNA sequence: TGTGCCAGCACTAGCGCCCTCACAGATACGCAGTATTTT. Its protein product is CASTSALTDTQYF.

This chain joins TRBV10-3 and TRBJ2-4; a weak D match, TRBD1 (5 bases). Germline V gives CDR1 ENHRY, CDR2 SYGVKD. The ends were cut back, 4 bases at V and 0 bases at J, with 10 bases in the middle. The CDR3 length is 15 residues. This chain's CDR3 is CAISAGAEAKNIQYF. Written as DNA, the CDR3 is TGTGCCATCAGTGCTGGGGCGGAAGCCAAAAACATTCAGTACTTC.

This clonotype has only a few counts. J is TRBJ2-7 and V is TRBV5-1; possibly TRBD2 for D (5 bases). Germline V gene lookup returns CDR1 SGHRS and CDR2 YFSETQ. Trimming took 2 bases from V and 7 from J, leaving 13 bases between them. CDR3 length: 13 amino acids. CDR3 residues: CASSFEGVNEQYF. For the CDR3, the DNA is TGCGCCAGCAGCTTTGAGGGTGTGAATGAGCAGTACTTC.

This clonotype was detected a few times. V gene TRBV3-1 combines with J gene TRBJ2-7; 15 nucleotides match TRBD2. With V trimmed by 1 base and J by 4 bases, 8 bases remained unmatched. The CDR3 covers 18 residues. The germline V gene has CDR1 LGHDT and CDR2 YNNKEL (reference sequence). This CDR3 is CASSQAWTSGRALYEQYF. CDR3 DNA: TGTGCCAGCAGCCAAGCTTGGACTAGCGGGAGGGCCTTGTACGAGCAGTACTTC.